Following are 13 T cell receptor beta chains from one sample sequenced in a study of beta chain features in type 1 diabetes. Findings and caveats of the study: There was a moderate but significant shortening of TCRB CDR3s in all four CD4+ subsets of Type 1 diabetes patients.

Isolated RNA was reverse transcribed in full, so expressed TCRB transcripts were sequenced. TCRdb keeps only in-frame clones here, not all; method: immunoSEQ multiplex PCR. The sample has around 250,000 clones; over 11% are singletons. Their recognized antigens are unknown. The sequencing input was naive CD4+ T cells from blood. The receptors derive from a young man with type 1 diabetes.

This rearrangement joins TRBV12-5 to TRBJ1-1; 8 nucleotides line up with TRBD1. The V gene end was trimmed by 0 bases and the J gene end by 3 bases; junction bases not matched to a gene: 9. Germline V gene sequence: CDR1 LGHNT, CDR2 FRNRAP. This CDR3 comprises 17 residues. The CDR3 here is CASGLVRGQGGDTEAFF. In DNA form, the CDR3 reads TGTGCTAGTGGTTTGGTACGAGGACAGGGTGGGGACACTGAAGCTTTCTTT.

This clone appeared once. One junction end disagrees with the germline gene, perhaps due to a read error. The chain joins TRBV7-7 to TRBJ2-2; unclear D gene. The CDR3 spans 15 residues. In germline, CDR1 is SSHAT, CDR2 FNYEAQ (reference sequence). This CDR3 reads CASSLVARNTGELFF. DNA of the CDR3: TGTGCTAGCAGCTTAGTAGCTAGGAACACCGGGGAGCTGTTTTTT.

The rearrangement links TRBV4-3 to TRBJ2-4, with 13 bases matching TRBD2. The CDR3 totals 20 residues. CDR1 and CDR2 (germline): LGHNA, YSLEER. Unmatched junction bases numbered 19, after V lost 5 bases and J lost 6 bases. CDR3 sequence: CASSDHPRTSGRPKRNIQYF. For the CDR3, the DNA is TGCGCCAGCAGCGACCATCCTCGGACTAGCGGGAGACCAAAGCGAAACATTCAGTACTTC.

This clone appeared a few times. The J gene is TRBJ2-7, the V gene TRBV28, with 12 nucleotides matching TRBD2. The V gene's germline CDR1 is MDHEN and CDR2 SYDVKM. This CDR3 comprises 17 residues. The ends lost 5 bases at V and 2 bases at J; junction bases unmatched: 10. The chain's CDR3 is CASSRLAGVGMAYEQYF. The CDR3 region has the DNA TGTGCCAGCAGTCGACTAGCGGGAGTGGGGATGGCCTACGAGCAGTACTTC.

This clone was seen more than once but under ten times. The chain uses TRBV12-5 and TRBJ2-5; 7 bases match TRBD1. CDR1 and CDR2 (germline): LGHNT, FRNRAP. Germline trimming cut 2 bases from V and 5 bases from J; bases unmatched to any gene: 11. The CDR3 contains 16 residues. CDR3 sequence (DNA): TGTGCTAGTGGTTTGTGTTCCACAGGGGCTCGGGAGACCCAGTACTTC. It specifies CASGLCSTGARETQYF.

The CDR3 loop is CASSWIKRSDTQYF. DNA for the CDR3: TGTGCCAGCAGCTGGATTAAGAGGTCAGATACGCAGTATTTT. The chain has TRBV5-4 and TRBJ2-3; no clear D. V was cut by 3 bases and J by 4 bases, with 12 bases left in between. Looked up from germline, CDR1 is SGHNT and CDR2 is YYREEE (reference sequence). This CDR3 has 14 residues.

The chain couples TRBV9 to TRBJ1-2; 11 nucleotides line up with TRBD1. The J segment lost 4 bases and the V segment lost 3 bases, leaving 5 bases of the junction unmatched. Germline V gene data show CDR1 as SGDLS and CDR2 as YYNGEE. This CDR3 contains 15 residues. CDR3 in DNA: TGTGCCAGCAGCGGGGGACAGGGGGGGAGCTATGGCTACACCTTC. This gives the protein CASSGGQGGSYGYTF.

The rearrangement links TRBV14 to TRBJ2-7, with D tentatively TRBD1 (6 bases). The CDR3 spans 12 residues. Germline V gives CDR1 SGHDN, CDR2 FVKESK. V lost 4 bases and J lost 4, with 8 bases in between. The DNA for the CDR3 is TGTGCCAGCAGCCCCCAGGGGTACGAGCAGTACTTC. This translates into CASSPQGYEQYF.

This clone was seen more than once but under ten times. The V gene is TRBV9, the J gene TRBJ1-2, with D perhaps matching TRBD1 (6 bases). This CDR3 has 14 residues. Germline assignment: CDR1 SGDLS and CDR2 YYNGEE. Between the trimmed V and J ends, which lost 0 bases and 4 bases, there was a span of 10 bases. CDR3 protein: CASSVGTGPYGYTF. DNA for the CDR3: TGTGCCAGCAGCGTAGGTACAGGGCCCTATGGCTACACCTTC.

This chain connects TRBV7-9 to TRBJ1-3, with TRBD1 as a possible D gene (5 bases). Germline-derived CDR1 and CDR2 are SEHNR and FQNEAQ (reference sequence). The CDR3 is 15 residues long. V dropped 0 bases and J dropped 4 bases, with 10 bases sitting between them. CDR3 sequence: CASSLAGQYGNTIYF. CDR3 DNA: TGTGCCAGCAGCTTAGCGGGGCAGTACGGAAACACCATATATTTT.

This clone was observed a handful of times. A read error may produce the germline difference seen at one junction end. The genes are TRBV7-2 and TRBJ2-3; D is undetermined. In germline, CDR1 is SGHTA, CDR2 FQGNSA. The CDR3 contains 12 residues. The CDR3 DNA reads as TGTGCCAGCAGCCCCGCCTCCAGCGTCTACGATTTT. As protein: CASSPASSVYDF.

The chain couples TRBV9 to TRBJ2-7; D ambiguous. The length of the CDR3 is 16 residues. Germline CDR1 SGDLS, CDR2 YYNGEE. V was clipped by 0 bases and J by 0 bases, with 13 bases between them. CDR3 loop: CASSVGGSISSYEQYF. The CDR3 nucleotides are TGTGCCAGCAGCGTAGGAGGCAGCATAAGCTCCTACGAGCAGTACTTC. The full variable domain, completed using reference TRBV9 and TRBJ2-7, is DSGVTQTPKHLITATGQRVTLRCSPRSGDLSVYWYQQSLDQGLQFLIQYYNGEERAKGNILERFSAQQFPDLHSELNLSSLELGDSALYFCASSVGGSISSYEQYFGPGTRLTVT.

This clone was seen repeatedly, ten times or more. V is TRBV7-9 and J is TRBJ2-4; D possibly corresponds to TRBD2 (6 bases). CDR3 length: 12 amino acids. The germline V gene has CDR1 SEHNR and CDR2 FQNEAQ (reference sequence). With 5 bases removed from V and 6 bases from J, the gap between germline ends came to 8 bases. The CDR3 sequence is CASSGLPNIQYF. CDR3 DNA sequence: TGTGCCAGCAGCGGACTACCAAACATTCAGTACTTC.